Each of the 27 T cell receptor beta chains below was sequenced from the same sample in a study of cytomegalovirus exposure and HLA in healthy donors. The PCR contained 60 Vbeta and 13 Jbeta primers. This table comes from immunoSEQ multiplex PCR, and its TCRdb copy is limited to in-frame clones, with some not included. This table holds about 200,000 clones, approximately 79% found once. The sample taken for sequencing was PBMCs. Receptor source: a male donor in good health and CMV-seronegative.

This chain connects TRBV18 to TRBJ1-5; TRBD1 might be the D (6 bases). Trimming took off 0 bases at V and 5 bases at J, with 11 bases between the two ends. The CDR3 contains 15 residues. In germline, CDR1 is KGHSH, CDR2 LQKENI. As DNA, the CDR3 is TGTGCCAGCTCACCACCGGGGGCGGGGGATCAGCCCCAGCATTTT. Its protein product is CASSPPGAGDQPQHF.

A word on this clone: The germline gene is not matched at one end of the junction; a read error may be the cause. The gene calls are TRBV28 and TRBJ2-7; TRBD1 matches at 7 bases. Germline CDR1 is MDHEN and CDR2 is SYDVKM. The CDR3 length is 15 residues. CDR3 in amino acids: CASTAPRDRTYGQYF. In nucleotides, the CDR3 is TGTGCCAGCACCGCCCCCCGGGACAGAACCTACGGGCAGTACTTC.

This sequence joins TRBV5-4 and TRBJ2-3; D call uncertain. This CDR3 has 14 amino acids. Germline V lookup: CDR1 SGHNT, CDR2 YYREEE (reference sequence). Trimming removed 3 bases at V and 5 bases at J, with 13 bases between. The chain's CDR3 is CASSSTTRGDTQYF. In nucleotides, the CDR3 is TGTGCCAGCAGCTCGACGACCCGAGGAGATACGCAGTATTTT.

The rearrangement uses TRBV5-1 and TRBJ2-3, with 10 bases fitting TRBD2. The CDR3 has 18 residues. The ends lost 4 bases at V and 6 bases at J; junction bases unmatched: 17. Germline lookup yields CDR1 SGHRS and CDR2 YFSETQ. The CDR3 reads CASSPSRGTSVLTDTQYF. Here the CDR3 DNA reads TGCGCCAGCAGCCCAAGTAGGGGGACTAGCGTCCTCACGGATACGCAGTATTTT.

The chain couples TRBV28 to TRBJ1-5, with TRBD1 identical over 7 bases. Germline CDR1 MDHEN, CDR2 SYDVKM. Trimming cost V 6 bases and J 7 bases; bases outside gene matches: 15. This CDR3 has 16 residues. The CDR3 DNA reads as TGTGCCAGCAGGTGGGCTTTAACAGGGGCAGGGCAGCCCCAGCATTTT. This translates into CASRWALTGAGQPQHF.

V is TRBV4-2 and J is TRBJ1-5, with 9 bases identical to TRBD1. Unmatched junction bases numbered 6, after V lost 0 bases and J lost 6 bases. The germline CDR1 and CDR2 sequences are LGHNA and YNFKEQ. CDR3 length equals 16 residues. The CDR3 is CASSQEGTGLVQPQHF. As DNA, the CDR3 is TGTGCCAGCAGCCAAGAAGGGACAGGGCTAGTTCAGCCCCAGCATTTT.

The chain recombines TRBV30 with TRBJ1-2; 11 bases line up with TRBD1. V trimming: 3 bases; J trimming: 4 bases; junction bases outside the gene matches: 13. Germline V gene lookup returns CDR1 GTSNPN and CDR2 SVGIG (reference sequence). This CDR3 contains 17 residues. The CDR3, as DNA: TGTGCCTGGAGCGCCAAGAGGGGACAGGGGGACTTCTATGGCTACACCTTC. It codes for CAWSAKRGQGDFYGYTF. Based on the CDR3 plus reference TRBV30 and TRBJ1-2, the full variable domain is SQTIHQWPATLVQPVGSPLSLECTVEGTSNPNLYWYRQAAGRGLQLLFYSVGIGQISSEVPQNLSASRPQDRQFILSSKKLLLSDSGFYLCAWSAKRGQGDFYGYTFGSGTRLTVV.

The gene calls are TRBV5-1 and TRBJ2-3, with 9 bases aligning to TRBD1. V dropped 3 bases and J dropped 3; count of bases not matched to a gene: 8. This CDR3 spans 16 amino acids. Germline CDR1 is SGHRS and CDR2 is YFSETQ. The CDR3 nucleotides are TGCGCCAGCAGCTCGAGGACAGGGGTTGGAACAGATACGCAGTATTTT. Its protein product is CASSSRTGVGTDTQYF.

The chain uses TRBV30 and TRBJ2-1; D is undetermined. The CDR3 contains 12 residues. Looked up from germline, CDR1 is GTSNPN and CDR2 is SVGIG (reference sequence). The CDR3 protein is CAGITSYNEQFF. The CDR3 bases are TGTGCGGGCATCACATCCTACAATGAGCAGTTCTTC.

The chain employs TRBV12-5 and TRBJ2-1, with 7 bases identical to TRBD1. CDR1 and CDR2 (germline): LGHNT, FRNRAP. V was pared by 2 bases and J by 6 bases, with 10 bases of the junction left unmatched. CDR3 length equals 16 residues. CDR3 region: CASGLFTGEQRNEQFF. CDR3 sequence (DNA): TGTGCTAGTGGTTTGTTTACAGGGGAGCAGCGCAATGAGCAGTTCTTC.

The chain has TRBV6-1 and TRBJ1-1; 8 bases line up with TRBD1. Unmatched junction bases numbered 9, after V lost 1 base and J lost 5 bases. The CDR3 covers 16 residues. Germline V gene data show CDR1 as MNHNS and CDR2 as SASEGT. This chain's CDR3 is CASSEGQGAYGTEAFF. For the CDR3, the DNA is TGTGCCAGCAGTGAAGGGCAGGGGGCGTATGGTACTGAAGCTTTCTTT.

The chain joins TRBV7-9 to TRBJ2-7, with 9 bases matching TRBD1. The junction had 12 bases not matched to a gene; V was cut back by 3 bases and J by 3 bases. The germline V gene has CDR1 SEHNR and CDR2 FQNEAQ (reference sequence). This CDR3 contains 17 residues. The CDR3 DNA reads TGTGCCAGCAGCTTCAGATCAGCAGGACAGGGGATCTACGAGCAGTACTTC. Its protein is CASSFRSAGQGIYEQYF. Using reference TRBV7-9 and TRBJ2-7 for the parts outside the CDR3, the full variable domain is DTGVSQNPRHKITKRGQNVTFRCDPISEHNRLYWYRQTLGQGPEFLTYFQNEAQLEKSRLLSDRFSAERPKGSFSTLEIQRTEQGDSAMYLCASSFRSAGQGIYEQYFGPGTRLTVT.

This clone was seen a single time. This rearrangement joins TRBV6-1 to TRBJ1-1; a possible D gene is TRBD1 (6 bases). V lost 8 bases and J 6 bases, leaving 16 bases between the germline ends. This CDR3 is 13 amino acids long. CDR1 and CDR2 (germline): MNHNS, SASEGT. The CDR3 is CASYRNAGAEAFF. Here the CDR3 DNA reads TGTGCCAGCTATAGGAACGCAGGGGCTGAAGCTTTCTTT.

In its sample, this clone was seen a few times. V is TRBV10-3 and J is TRBJ2-1; possible D gene TRBD2, 6 bases. Trimming removed 8 bases at V and 8 bases at J, with 16 bases between. The CDR3 has 13 amino acids. The V gene's germline CDR1 is ENHRY and CDR2 SYGVKD. The CDR3 is CAIRGGTLHEQFF. The CDR3 nucleotides are TGTGCCATCCGGGGCGGGACCCTCCATGAGCAGTTCTTC.

CDR3 amino acids: CASSLRDRGDNEQFF. CDR3 bases: TGTGCCAGCAGCCTCCGGGACAGGGGTGACAATGAGCAGTTCTTC. The chain is built from TRBV7-2 and TRBJ2-1; 10 nucleotides align to TRBD1. After removal of 5 bases from V and 5 bases from J, the junction contained 6 bases not matched to a gene. This CDR3 region has 15 residues. The germline CDR1 and CDR2 sequences are SGHTA and FQGNSA.

This clone appeared once. The V call is TRBV5-1, the J call TRBJ2-2; 12 bases map to TRBD2. Germline V gene lookup returns CDR1 SGHRS and CDR2 YFSETQ. This CDR3 is 16 amino acids long. V gave up 5 bases and J gave up 1 base; unmatched junction bases: 3. CDR3 nucleotide sequence: TGCGCCAGCAGAAGGACTAGCGGGGAGAACACCGGGGAGCTGTTTTTT. Amino acid sequence: CASRRTSGENTGELFF.

For this clone: Other DNA sequences in this specimen translate into the identical CDR3. This chain joins TRBV29-1 and TRBJ2-7; 8 bases match TRBD1. The CDR3 is 13 residues long. CDR1 and CDR2 from the germline V gene are SQVTM and ANQGSEA. Trimming took 6 bases from V and 0 from J; bases not matched to a gene: 4. CDR3 region: CSVRTGSSYEQYF. The CDR3 DNA reads as TGCAGCGTGCGGACAGGGAGCTCCTACGAGCAGTACTTC.

The chain uses TRBV11-2 and TRBJ2-1; D perhaps matches TRBD1 (6 bases). The CDR3 has 13 residues. Germline loops: CDR1 SGHAT, CDR2 FQNNGV. V lost 6 bases and J 6 bases, leaving 12 bases between the germline ends. CDR3 in amino acids: CASRHGQINEQFF. The CDR3 bases are TGTGCCAGCAGACATGGACAGATCAATGAGCAGTTCTTC. The full variable domain, with the rest looked up from reference TRBV11-2 and TRBJ2-1, is EAGVAQSPRYKIIEKRQSVAFWCNPISGHATLYWYQQILGQGPKLLIQFQNNGVVDDSQLPKDRFSAERLKGVDSTLKIQPAKLEDSAVYLCASRHGQINEQFFGPGTRLTVL.

This clone was observed once. The rearrangement links TRBV27 to TRBJ1-1; TRBD1 aligns across 7 bases. V gave up 2 bases and J gave up 2 bases; unmatched junction bases: 8. Germline V gives CDR1 MNHEY, CDR2 SMNVEV (reference sequence). The CDR3 is 16 residues long. CDR3 loop: CASSLGPGTVNTEAFF. DNA of the CDR3: TGTGCCAGCAGTTTAGGTCCCGGGACAGTTAACACTGAAGCTTTCTTT.

This clone was detected a few times. V is TRBV7-2 and J is TRBJ1-1, with D tentatively TRBD1 (6 bases). The CDR3 covers 15 residues. Germline V gene data show CDR1 as SGHTA and CDR2 as FQGNSA. Trimming left V 5 bases short and J 1 base short, with 14 bases between. CDR3 sequence reads: CASSPVAGANTEAFF. For the CDR3, the DNA is TGTGCCAGCAGCCCGGTAGCAGGGGCGAACACTGAAGCTTTCTTT.

As DNA, the CDR3 is TGCGCCAGCAGCCAAGATCAGGGGGCCAAAAACATTCAGTACTTC. This sequence encodes CASSQDQGAKNIQYF. This chain connects TRBV4-3 to TRBJ2-4, with D possibly TRBD1 on 6 matching bases. Germline values: CDR1 LGHNA, CDR2 YSLEER. The length of the CDR3 is 15 residues. Trimming removed 0 bases at V and 1 base at J, with 7 bases between.

This clone has only a few counts. The junction differs from germline at one of its ends, possibly a read error. This chain connects TRBV7-9 to TRBJ1-2; D unclear. CDR3 length: 13 residues. Germline CDR1 and CDR2: SEHNR and FQNEAQ (reference sequence). The CDR3 loop reads CSSSLGTVYGYTF. DNA for the CDR3: TGTTCCAGCAGCTTAGGAACAGTCTATGGCTACACCTTC.

In its sample, this clone was seen a few times. The rearrangement links TRBV30 to TRBJ1-1, with D hard to call. The CDR3 is made up of 14 amino acids. Trimming removed 1 base at V and 4 bases at J, with 13 bases between. Germline V lookup: CDR1 GTSNPN, CDR2 SVGIG (reference sequence). The CDR3 spells CAWSGRDVATEAFF. DNA of the CDR3: TGTGCCTGGAGTGGCCGGGATGTTGCCACTGAAGCTTTCTTT. Drawing the rest from reference TRBV30 and TRBJ1-1, the complete variable domain is SQTIHQWPATLVQPVGSPLSLECTVEGTSNPNLYWYRQAAGRGLQLLFYSVGIGQISSEVPQNLSASRPQDRQFILSSKKLLLSDSGFYLCAWSGRDVATEAFFGQGTRLTVV.

Details on this clone: The same CDR3 also results from other DNA sequences found in this sample. The gene calls are TRBV9 and TRBJ2-7, with 10 bases aligning to TRBD1. Germline values: CDR1 SGDLS, CDR2 YYNGEE. This CDR3 region has 14 residues. V lost 2 bases, J lost 2 bases, and 1 base stayed unmatched. CDR3 loop: CASSVGQGAYEQYF. The CDR3 DNA is TGTGCCAGCAGCGTTGGACAGGGGGCCTACGAGCAGTACTTC.

The chain links TRBV5-4 to TRBJ2-5; D might be TRBD2 (6 bases). Germline CDR1 and CDR2: SGHNT and YYREEE (reference sequence). The CDR3 consists of 17 residues. V shed 1 base and J shed 5 bases, with 21 bases lying between them. The DNA of the CDR3 is TGTGCCAGCAGCTTGCCCGCTTGGGGGGTGATGAGCGAGACCCAGTACTTC. Amino acid sequence: CASSLPAWGVMSETQYF.

This clone was recorded a few times. This chain links TRBV10-3 with TRBJ1-1, with D unresolved. The CDR3 contains 12 residues. Trimming took off 11 bases at V and 7 bases at J, with 17 bases between the two ends. Per germline, CDR1 ENHRY and CDR2 SYGVKD. The CDR3 nucleotides read TGTGCCTCCCGTGAGGACTTTGTTGAAGCTTTCTTT. The encoded protein is CASREDFVEAFF.

The J gene is TRBJ2-2, the V gene TRBV7-6; the D gene is possibly TRBD1 (6 bases). From germline, CDR1 is SGHVS and CDR2 FNYEAQ. V lost 7 bases to trimming and J lost 7 bases, with 22 bases between them. CDR3 length: 16 amino acids. CDR3 nucleotides: TGTGCCAGCAACTCGTTCCGGCAGGGGAGTAGCGGGGAGCTGTTTTTT. Protein: CASNSFRQGSSGELFF. The full variable domain, completed using reference TRBV7-6 and TRBJ2-2, is GAGVSQSPRYKVTKRGQDVALRCDPISGHVSLYWYRQALGQGPEFLTYFNYEAQQDKSGLPNDRFSAERPEGSISTLTIQRTEQRDSAMYRCASNSFRQGSSGELFFGEGSRLTVL.